The 12 T cell receptor beta chains below come from one sample, sequenced in a study of cytotoxic CD8 clonotypes in ibrutinib-treated CLL. Method: immunoSEQ multiplex PCR; TCRdb's copy keeps in-frame clones and lacks some. Of tens of thousands of clones in the sample, roughly 77% were seen once. The sample in question was PBMCs, obtained after 12 months of ibrutinib treatment. These receptors all stem from a human donor with chronic lymphocytic leukemia.

This clone was seen many times. The chain has TRBV2 and TRBJ2-7; 9 bases agree with TRBD1. J gave up 5 bases and V 7 bases, and 12 bases lay outside the gene matches. Germline V gene data show CDR1 as SNHLY and CDR2 as FYNNEI. The CDR3 has 15 residues. The CDR3 sequence: CASIPGDRALHEQYF. CDR3 in DNA: TGTGCCAGCATCCCTGGGGACAGGGCGCTCCACGAGCAGTACTTC.

The J gene is TRBJ2-5, the V gene TRBV6-5; D might be TRBD1 or TRBD2, each matching 5 bases. This CDR3 contains 14 residues. Germline V CDR1 and CDR2: MNHEY, SVGAGI. Trimming cost V 6 bases and J 5 bases, with 16 bases left between them. CDR3 loop: CASRPTGPGETQYF. The CDR3 region has the DNA TGTGCCAGCAGGCCCACGGGGCCCGGGGAGACCCAGTACTTC.

The rearrangement joins TRBV5-1 to TRBJ2-3; 13 bases agree with TRBD2. The CDR3 runs 17 residues. Germline loops: CDR1 SGHRS, CDR2 YFSETQ. Trimming at V came to 4 bases and at J to 4 bases, leaving 9 bases not matched to a gene. The CDR3: CASSHILAGGYADTQYF. The CDR3 DNA is TGCGCCAGCAGCCACATACTAGCGGGGGGGTACGCAGATACGCAGTATTTT.

The chain employs TRBV4-1 and TRBJ2-3; the D gene could be TRBD1 or TRBD2 (5 bases each). This CDR3 comprises 14 residues. Germline loops: CDR1 MGHRA, CDR2 YSYEKL. V lost 0 bases to trimming and J lost 8 bases, with 12 bases between them. CDR3 in DNA: TGCGCCAGCAGCCAAGATGTCAGGGAGAGTACGCAGTATTTT. It encodes CASSQDVRESTQYF.

This clone was picked up one time. Written as DNA, the CDR3 is TGTGCCAGCAGTTACGGACAGCCACCCAATGAGCAGTTCTTC. Encoded protein: CASSYGQPPNEQFF. The V and J genes are TRBV6-5 and TRBJ2-1, with D perhaps matching TRBD1 (6 bases). Germline loops: CDR1 MNHEY, CDR2 SVGAGI. The V gene lost 2 bases and the J gene lost 6 bases, with 11 bases spanning the gap. The CDR3 runs 14 residues.

The chain combines TRBV30 with TRBJ2-7; 9 nucleotides line up with TRBD2. CDR1 and CDR2 from the germline V gene are GTSNPN and SVGIG (reference sequence). The J segment lost 3 bases and the V segment lost 0 bases, leaving 9 bases of the junction unmatched. The CDR3 is 16 amino acids. Written as DNA, the CDR3 is TGTGCCTGGAGTGTAGGGAAGCTAGCGGGGATCTACGAGCAGTACTTC. Translating gives CAWSVGKLAGIYEQYF.

This chain connects TRBV13 to TRBJ2-5; D unclear. Trimming left V 4 bases short and J 2 bases short, with 11 bases between. Germline CDR1 is PRHDT and CDR2 is FYEKMQ (reference sequence). The CDR3 runs 14 residues. The CDR3 DNA follows: TGTGCCAGCAGCTCGCGAACCGGGCAAGAGACCCAGTACTTC. Protein product: CASSSRTGQETQYF.

The V and J genes are TRBV5-4 and TRBJ2-3; possible D gene TRBD2, 7 bases. V shed 4 bases and J shed 2 bases, with 14 bases lying between them. The CDR3 covers 15 residues. The germline V gene encodes CDR1 SGHNT and CDR2 YYREEE (reference sequence). CDR3 amino acids: CASSAAGAATDTQYF. DNA for the CDR3: TGTGCCAGCAGCGCCGCGGGGGCCGCCACAGATACGCAGTATTTT.

The V call is TRBV19, the J call TRBJ2-5; 8 positions agree with TRBD2. Germline values: CDR1 LNHDA, CDR2 SQIVND (reference sequence). J lost 5 bases, V lost 6 bases, and 5 bases had no gene match. This CDR3 comprises 13 residues. CDR3 in amino acids: CASSGGARETQYF. As DNA, the CDR3 is TGTGCCAGTAGCGGGGGGGCCCGGGAGACCCAGTACTTC. The full variable domain, completed using reference TRBV19 and TRBJ2-5, is DGGITQSPKYLFRKEGQNVTLSCEQNLNHDAMYWYRQDPGQGLRLIYYSQIVNDFQKGDIAEGYSVSREKKESFPLTVTSAQKNPTAFYLCASSGGARETQYFGPGTRLLVL.

The table lists this clone with a few counts. The chain recombines TRBV4-2 with TRBJ2-2; no definite D call. Deletions cut 0 bases from V and 6 bases from J, with 14 bases between. Germline CDR1 and CDR2: LGHNA and YNFKEQ. The CDR3 spans 16 residues. CDR3 nucleotides: TGTGCCAGCAGCCAAGATCCTTCCGGACCCGCCGGGGAGCTGTTTTTT. This translates into CASSQDPSGPAGELFF.

The chain employs TRBV6-1 and TRBJ1-4; no clear D. This CDR3 is built from 15 residues. Trimming stripped 5 bases from V and 12 bases from J, with 22 bases between. Germline V gene sequence: CDR1 MNHNS, CDR2 SASEGT. In nucleotides, the CDR3 is TGTGCCAGCAGTCCACGCACGGGTCTGGTTGTGGAACTGTTTTTT. It yields the protein CASSPRTGLVVELFF.

J is TRBJ2-7 and V is TRBV7-2, with 7 bases identical to TRBD2. The V gene's germline CDR1 is SGHTA and CDR2 FQGNSA. J lost 2 bases, V lost 0 bases, and 7 bases had no gene match. The CDR3 runs 16 residues. This chain's CDR3 is CASSLAGGTTPYEQYF. CDR3 nucleotides: TGTGCCAGCAGCTTAGCGGGGGGGACGACCCCCTACGAGCAGTACTTC.